A single sample is the source of the 8 T cell receptor beta chains below, sequenced in a study of T-cell reconstitution after alpha-beta-depleted transplantation in children. TCRbeta library preparation incorporated unique molecular identifiers. TCRdb ran MiXCR on the PCR reads and lists one entry per CDR3 protein. The sample has about 500,000 distinct CDR3 sequences, 30% to 35% seen once. Sequenced here: PBMCs from the stem cell graft donor, sampled from the stem cell graft. The receptors originated from a human donor who donated a stem cell graft to a child with aplastic anemia.

The chain links TRBV29-1 to TRBJ1-2, with 7 bases aligning to TRBD1. This CDR3 region has 12 residues. The germline V gene encodes CDR1 SQVTM and CDR2 ANQGSEA. J gave up 5 bases and V 3 bases, and 3 bases lay outside the gene matches. This CDR3 is CSVEGQNYGYTF. CDR3 bases: TGCAGCGTTGAGGGACAGAATTATGGCTACACCTTC. Filled out from reference TRBV29-1 and TRBJ1-2, the complete variable domain reads SAVISQKPSRDICQRGTSLTIQCQVDSQVTMMFWYRQQPGQSLTLIATANQGSEATYESGFVIDKFPISRPNLTFSTLTVSNMSPEDSSIYLCSVEGQNYGYTFGSGTRLTVV.

DNA of the CDR3: TGTGCCAGCAGCCAAGTTATCGGGTTATCTCACTATGGCTACACCTTC. This gives the protein CASSQVIGLSHYGYTF. The rearrangement uses TRBV14 and TRBJ1-2, with D hard to call. Germline V gene sequence: CDR1 SGHDN, CDR2 FVKESK. This CDR3 is 16 amino acids long. The V gene lost 1 base and the J gene lost 3 bases, with 15 bases spanning the gap.

The V and J genes are TRBV10-3 and TRBJ2-3, with D unclear. The CDR3 has 13 amino acids. Germline V gene sequence: CDR1 ENHRY, CDR2 SYGVKD. The ends were cut back, 6 bases at V and 0 bases at J, with 7 bases in the middle. The CDR3 nucleotides are TGTGCCATCAGGGCCGACAGCACAGATACGCAGTATTTT. Its translation: CAIRADSTDTQYF.

V usage is TRBV15 and J usage is TRBJ1-2; a weak D match, TRBD1 (5 bases). The CDR3 is 13 amino acids. Germline CDR1 LNHNV, CDR2 YYDKDF (reference sequence). The V and J ends lost 0 bases and 7 bases respectively, with 9 bases between them. Here the CDR3 reads CATSRDRGIGYTF. The CDR3, as DNA: TGTGCCACCAGCAGAGATCGGGGGATTGGCTACACCTTC. Supplemented by reference TRBV15 and TRBJ1-2, the full variable domain reads DAMVIQNPRYQVTQFGKPVTLSCSQTLNHNVMYWYQQKSSQAPKLLFHYYDKDFNNEADTPDNFQSRRPNTSFCFLDIRSPGLGDTAMYLCATSRDRGIGYTFGSGTRLTVV.

The chain joins TRBV5-1 to TRBJ2-1; D ambiguous. The CDR3 covers 15 residues. The ends were cut back, 2 bases at V and 5 bases at J, with 14 bases in the middle. Germline-derived CDR1 and CDR2 are SGHRS and YFSETQ. As DNA, the CDR3 is TGCGCCAGCAGCTTTCATGTGGGCAGCGACAATGAGCAGTTCTTC. Encoded protein: CASSFHVGSDNEQFF. Supplemented by reference TRBV5-1 and TRBJ2-1, the full variable domain reads KAGVTQTPRYLIKTRGQQVTLSCSPISGHRSVSWYQQTPGQGLQFLFEYFSETQRNKGNFPGRFSGRQFSNSRSEMNVSTLELGDSALYLCASSFHVGSDNEQFFGPGTRLTVL.

The chain is built from TRBV10-2 and TRBJ1-2; no firm D call. Germline-derived CDR1 and CDR2 are WSHSY and SAAADI. This CDR3 has 16 residues. Trimming took 3 bases from V and 6 from J, leaving 20 bases between them. CDR3 nucleotide sequence: TGCGCCAGCAGTGATTCCGGGCCCTCAGCGACCAATGGCTACACCTTC. Residues: CASSDSGPSATNGYTF.

The rearrangement uses TRBV29-1 and TRBJ1-3; 9 bases align to TRBD1. Trimming cost V 5 bases and J 8 bases; bases outside gene matches: 4. This CDR3 region has 12 residues. Per germline, CDR1 SQVTM and CDR2 ANQGSEA. CDR3 bases: TGCAGCGTTCGGACAGGGGTTGACACCATATATTTT. Translated, it gives CSVRTGVDTIYF.

The V and J genes are TRBV11-2 and TRBJ1-3; D unclear. V lost 5 bases and J lost 2, with 13 bases in between. CDR1 and CDR2 from the germline V gene are SGHAT and FQNNGV. The CDR3 runs 15 residues. The CDR3 sequence: CASSASPTAGNTIYF. CDR3 nucleotides: TGTGCCAGCAGCGCCAGCCCTACCGCTGGAAACACCATATATTTT. Supplemented by reference TRBV11-2 and TRBJ1-3, the full variable domain reads EAGVAQSPRYKIIEKRQSVAFWCNPISGHATLYWYQQILGQGPKLLIQFQNNGVVDDSQLPKDRFSAERLKGVDSTLKIQPAKLEDSAVYLCASSASPTAGNTIYFGEGSWLTVV.